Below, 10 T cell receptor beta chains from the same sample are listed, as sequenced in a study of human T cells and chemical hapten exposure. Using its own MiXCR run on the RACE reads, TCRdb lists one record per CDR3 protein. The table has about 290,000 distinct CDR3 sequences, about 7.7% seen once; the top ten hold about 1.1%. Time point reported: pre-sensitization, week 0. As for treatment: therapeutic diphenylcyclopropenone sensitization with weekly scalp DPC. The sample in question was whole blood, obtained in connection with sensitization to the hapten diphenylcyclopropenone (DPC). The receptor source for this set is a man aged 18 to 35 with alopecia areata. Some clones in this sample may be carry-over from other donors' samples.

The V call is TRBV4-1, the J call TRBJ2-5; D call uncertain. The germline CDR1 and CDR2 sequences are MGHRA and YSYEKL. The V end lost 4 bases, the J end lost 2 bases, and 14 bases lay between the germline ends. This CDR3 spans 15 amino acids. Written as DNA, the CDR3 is TGCGCCAGCAGCCGGAGTACATGGGCGCAAGAGACCCAGTACTTC. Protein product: CASSRSTWAQETQYF.

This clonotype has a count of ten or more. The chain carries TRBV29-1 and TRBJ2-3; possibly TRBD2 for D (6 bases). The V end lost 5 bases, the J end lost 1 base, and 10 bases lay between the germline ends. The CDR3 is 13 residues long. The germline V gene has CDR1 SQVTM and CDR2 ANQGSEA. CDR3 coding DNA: TGCAGCGTTTTAAGGGAGGGCACAGATACGCAGTATTTT. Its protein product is CSVLREGTDTQYF.

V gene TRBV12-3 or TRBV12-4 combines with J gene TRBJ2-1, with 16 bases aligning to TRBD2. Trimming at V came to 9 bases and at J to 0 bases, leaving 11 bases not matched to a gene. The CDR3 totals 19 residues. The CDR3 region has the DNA TGTGCCAGTCCAAAGTCGGGACTAGCGGGGGGGAGCTCCTACAATGAGCAGTTCTTC. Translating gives CASPKSGLAGGSSYNEQFF.

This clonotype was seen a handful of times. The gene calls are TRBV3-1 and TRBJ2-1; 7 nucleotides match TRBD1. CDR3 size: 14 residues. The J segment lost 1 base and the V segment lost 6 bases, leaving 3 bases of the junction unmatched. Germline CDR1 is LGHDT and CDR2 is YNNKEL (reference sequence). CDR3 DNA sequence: TGTGCCAGCAGGATACAGGGGTCCTACAATGAGCAGTTCTTC. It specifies CASRIQGSYNEQFF.

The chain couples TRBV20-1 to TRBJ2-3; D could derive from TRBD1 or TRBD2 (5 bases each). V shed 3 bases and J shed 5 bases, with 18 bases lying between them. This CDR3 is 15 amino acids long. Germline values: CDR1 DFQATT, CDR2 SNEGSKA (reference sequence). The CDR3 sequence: CSASSSPLGVDTQYF. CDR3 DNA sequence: TGCAGTGCTAGCTCTTCTCCACTGGGGGTAGATACGCAGTATTTT.

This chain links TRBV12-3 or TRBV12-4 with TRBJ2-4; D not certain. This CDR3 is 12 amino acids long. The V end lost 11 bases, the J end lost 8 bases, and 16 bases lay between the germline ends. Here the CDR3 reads CASSIESDIQYF. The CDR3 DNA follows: TGTGCCTCCTCTATTGAATCTGACATTCAGTACTTC.

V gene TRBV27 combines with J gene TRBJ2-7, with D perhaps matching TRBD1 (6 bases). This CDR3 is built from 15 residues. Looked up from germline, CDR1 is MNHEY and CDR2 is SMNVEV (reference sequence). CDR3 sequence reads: CANSSPSGVSYEQYV. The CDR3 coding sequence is TGTGCCAACAGTTCCCCCTCAGGGGTATCCTACGAGCAGTACGTC.

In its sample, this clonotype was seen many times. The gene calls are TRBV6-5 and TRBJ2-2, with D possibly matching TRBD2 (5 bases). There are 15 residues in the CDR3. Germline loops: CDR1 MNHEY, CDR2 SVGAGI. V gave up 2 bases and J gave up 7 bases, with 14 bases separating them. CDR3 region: CASSYRGPSGGELFF. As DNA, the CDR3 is TGTGCCAGCAGTTACCGAGGGCCATCGGGCGGGGAGCTGTTTTTT.

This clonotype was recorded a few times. In DNA, the CDR3 is TGTGCCAGCAGCGCCGGAAGGTCAGGGTCCAATCAGCCCCAGCATTTT. Its translation: CASSAGRSGSNQPQHF. The rearrangement joins TRBV7-2 to TRBJ1-5; D may be TRBD1 (5 bases). The CDR3 runs 16 residues. CDR1 and CDR2 from the germline V gene are SGHTA and FQGNSA. Trimming took 5 bases from V and 3 from J, leaving 17 bases between them.

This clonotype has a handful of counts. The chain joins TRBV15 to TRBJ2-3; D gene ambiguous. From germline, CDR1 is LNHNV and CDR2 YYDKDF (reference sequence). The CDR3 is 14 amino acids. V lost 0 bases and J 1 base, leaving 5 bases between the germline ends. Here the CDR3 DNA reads TGTGCCACCAGCAGAGATCAACGCACAGATACGCAGTATTTT. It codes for CATSRDQRTDTQYF.